This TCR beta chain comes out of a study of blood T cell repertoires in COVID-19 (TCRdb year 2020). General notes on the study: Samples from collaborators originated in the United States, Italy and Spain and spanned both the acute and convalescent phases of COVID-19. Deeply sampled blood TCRbeta repertoires from subjects exposed to, actively infected with, or recovered from COVID-19 were included in the dataset. The repertoires were released in a freely available public database intended as a resource for research on the immune response to SARS-CoV-2. Nearly every sample came with metadata listing a de-identified subject ID, COVID-19 status, age in years and sex. HLA class I and class II types, where available, came from metadata supplied by the sample provider rather than from assay-based typing. The prospective study material was composed of cDNA or gDNA derived from T cells, B-cell-depleted T cells, or PBMCs. Samples came from the ongoing ImmuneRACE study (first 160 participants) plus 1,254 subjects from 6 global collaborators.

The CDR3 measures 13 amino acids from cysteine to phenylalanine. The entry retains the CDR3 DNA only, 39 bases that are in frame from base 1. V lost 4 bases and J lost 5 bases, and the count of bases not matched to a germline gene is 8. The germline V gene (reference sequence) sets CDR1 to GTSNPN and CDR2 to SVGIG. The paper's findings and limits, for the study overall: Clinical and demographic metadata were provided uncurated, with the amount varying by source and participant.

One collaborating source in Seattle enrolled patients while the patients were actively infected and followed the patients over time throughout the course of disease. Each collaborating institution followed its own protocols to collect whole blood in K2EDTA tubes. Collaborator samples were shipped for TCRbeta analysis as frozen whole blood, isolated PBMCs, or DNA extracted from either sample type. TCRbeta CDR3 regions were amplified from genomic DNA by means of the immunoSEQ Assay, a bias-controlled multiplex PCR. The published analysis was carried out like this. Within the assay, amplification of reference gene primers was used to estimate how many nucleated cells each sample contained. Sequence reads were collapsed and filtered to measure the absolute abundance of every unique TCRbeta CDR3 rearrangement. For each sample, productive Simpson clonality was calculated by taking the square root of Simpson's diversity index across productive rearrangements. TCRdb limited this immuneACCESS table to in-frame rearrangements with V and J called. A share of clones is missing; checked studies link under half to unresolved V genes, and the rest is unexplained. V and J calls and clone size come straight from that table; D and trimming were deduced from the DNA. For this sample there are a few hundred thousand clones; 88% appear just once. Together, the top ten hold about a tenth of the sample.

Comment on this clone: The clone's antigen remains unknown. No qualities accompany the bases; no much larger clone lies one base away.

The chain was built from TRBV30 and TRBJ2-7; TRBD2 fits 7 bases in the junction. Sequencing was carried out using peripheral blood. The source is a woman between 70 and 85 years old with COVID-19, enrolled during active disease. The DNA is as follows: TGTGCCTGGAACCCGCGGGGGTGGGACGAGCAGTACTTC. This translates into CAWNPRGWDEQYF.